Listed below are T cell receptor beta chains from one sample, sequenced in a study of blood T cells in healthy people across ages. One entry per CDR3 protein results from TCRdb running MiXCR on the 5' RACE reads. The sample records 1.5 million to 2 million distinct CDR3 sequences, approximately 28% being singletons. Sequences were obtained from blood. These receptors were obtained from a woman aged 25 to 39 in good health. Each CDR3 is given with its conserved first and last residue. Each record gives: CDR3 length, V gene, CDR3 protein.

cdr3_length: 12
v_call: TRBV20-1
cdr3_aa: CSAIVITDTQYF

cdr3_length: 15
v_call: TRBV24-1
cdr3_aa: CATSGGTGIHNEQFF

cdr3_length: 12
v_call: TRBV5-1
cdr3_aa: CASSAETYEQYF

cdr3_length: 11
v_call: TRBV5-1
cdr3_aa: CASSGGWTQYF

cdr3_length: 13
v_call: TRBV12-3/TRBV12-4
cdr3_aa: CAISPPEGETQYF

cdr3_length: 15
v_call: TRBV5-4
cdr3_aa: CASSLGLDRLYEQFF

cdr3_length: 16
v_call: TRBV5-1
cdr3_aa: CASSLDPLDQPETQYF

cdr3_length: 13
v_call: TRBV7-9
cdr3_aa: CAGSPDRRDEQFF

cdr3_length: 16
v_call: TRBV20-1
cdr3_aa: CSARDLLAGGVYEQYF

cdr3_length: 15
v_call: TRBV7-2
cdr3_aa: CASSLTGTSHNEQFF

cdr3_length: 15
v_call: TRBV6-1
cdr3_aa: CARYRDSTPCNEQFF

cdr3_length: 14
v_call: TRBV6-1
cdr3_aa: CASTSGKFNYGYTF

cdr3_length: 15
v_call: TRBV4-1
cdr3_aa: CASSQSDRGFGEQYF

cdr3_length: 13
v_call: TRBV2
cdr3_aa: CASSGQTLGGYTF

cdr3_length: 14
v_call: TRBV30
cdr3_aa: CAWSSYVSNQPQHF

cdr3_length: 18
v_call: TRBV4-3
cdr3_aa: CASSQDLGTSGIRNIQYF

cdr3_length: 15
v_call: TRBV5-1
cdr3_aa: CASSLGTSGQETQYF

cdr3_length: 12
v_call: TRBV28
cdr3_aa: CASSRGRGTQHF

cdr3_length: 13
v_call: TRBV29-1
cdr3_aa: CSARGAGANVLTF

cdr3_length: 13
v_call: TRBV29-1
cdr3_aa: CSAGTSGPETQYF

cdr3_length: 14
v_call: TRBV5-5
cdr3_aa: CASSFKTEVTEAFF

cdr3_length: 11
v_call: TRBV6-6
cdr3_aa: CASTAGGGYTF

cdr3_length: 13
v_call: TRBV29-1
cdr3_aa: CSVEVGIEGEQYF

cdr3_length: 13
v_call: TRBV18
cdr3_aa: CASSPPPGNEQFF

cdr3_length: 14
v_call: TRBV29-1
cdr3_aa: CSVQGGETTYEQYF

cdr3_length: 17
v_call: TRBV20-1
cdr3_aa: CSARDYPGGANYNEQFF

cdr3_length: 18
v_call: TRBV6-1
cdr3_aa: CASSEAGAGRKLYNEQFF

cdr3_length: 15
v_call: TRBV12-3/TRBV12-4
cdr3_aa: CASRPGQGRADTQYF

cdr3_length: 16
v_call: TRBV30
cdr3_aa: CAWSDPRAAGRNEQFF

cdr3_length: 17
v_call: TRBV5-1
cdr3_aa: CASSFPGLAGGTDTQYF

cdr3_length: 14
v_call: TRBV7-9
cdr3_aa: CANRAFEGYNEQFF

cdr3_length: 15
v_call: TRBV7-2
cdr3_aa: CASSANAGTSSEQYF

cdr3_length: 16
v_call: TRBV5-1
cdr3_aa: CASLPGGGWSTGELFF

cdr3_length: 13
v_call: TRBV29-1
cdr3_aa: CSVRSGTNQPQHF

cdr3_length: 14
v_call: TRBV10-3
cdr3_aa: CAISEGQESTEAFF

cdr3_length: 16
v_call: TRBV29-1
cdr3_aa: CSVEDWSQGATGELFF